Listed below are T cell receptor beta chains from one sample, sequenced in a study of T cells in Graves' hyperthyroidism and ophthalmopathy. MiXCR was run by TCRdb on the multiplex PCR reads, yielding one entry per CDR3 protein. The data contain fewer than 700,000 distinct CDR3 sequences, about 15% of them seen just once; the ten biggest clones take up 17%. The sequencing sample was made of blood. These TCRs come from a woman between 18 and 29 years old with Graves' ophthalmopathy. The CDR3 runs from the conserved cysteine through the conserved F or W. Fields, in order: J gene, D gene, V gene, clone size, CDR3 DNA, CDR3 protein. A D gene is named only where the DNA matches it firmly. Rows give clone size only sometimes, using once, few, many, or a class for an expanded clone.

TRBJ1-2 TRBD1 TRBV6-1 many TGTGCCAGCAGTGGGAGTTGGACAGGGGGCTATGGCTACACCTTC CASSGSWTGGYGYTF
TRBJ1-1 . TRBV29-1 . TGCAGTACTGGGACGGCGAACACTGAAGCTTTCTTT CSTGTANTEAFF
TRBJ2-2 TRBD1 TRBV12-5 few TGTGCTAGTGGTCGGACAGGGGGGGATTCGAACACCGGGGAGCTGTTTTTT CASGRTGGDSNTGELFF
TRBJ2-5 . TRBV20-1 many TGCAGTGCAGACCCCTGGCAGGTTACGGGGGAGACCCAGTACTTC CSADPWQVTGETQYF
TRBJ2-2 . TRBV27 . TGTGCCAGCAGTTTTTCTCTGGGGGAGCTGTTTTTT CASSFSLGELFF
TRBJ1-5 . TRBV4-2 . TGTGCCAGCAGCCAAGTTTATATTATACAGGCCGCTCAGCCCCAGCATTTT CASSQVYIIQAAQPQHF
TRBJ2-3 TRBD2 TRBV6-1 . TGTGCCAGCAGTGCAGCGGGGGGGGGCACAGATACGCAGTATTTT CASSAAGGGTDTQYF
TRBJ2-1 . TRBV28 many TGTGCCAGCAGTTTCATTGCGGTCGGGTACAATGAGCAGTTCTTC CASSFIAVGYNEQFF
TRBJ2-1 . TRBV27 . TGTGCCAGCAGTTACGACTTGGATTCGCGGGGCGAGCAGTTCTTC CASSYDLDSRGEQFF
TRBJ1-4 . TRBV7-2 many TGTGCCAGCAGCTTAGTACAGAGGGCAAAAAAACTGTTTTTT CASSLVQRAKKLFF
TRBJ1-1 . TRBV20-1 . TGCAGTGCTAGAGAGGGGAAAGAGGCTTTCTTT CSAREGKEAFF
TRBJ2-1 . TRBV30 many TGTGCCTGGAGTGTGACTAGTTACAATGAGCAGTTCTTC CAWSVTSYNEQFF
TRBJ2-5 . TRBV30 few TGTGCCTGGACGGGTGCCGGGGAGACCCAGTACTTC CAWTGAGETQYF
TRBJ1-1 . TRBV24-1 few TGTGCCACCAGTGACTCGACGAGGGGGGAAAACACTGAAGCTTTCTTT CATSDSTRGENTEAFF
TRBJ1-1 . TRBV28 many TGTGCCAGCAGTTTTGGGAGTCCGAACACTGAAGCTTTCTTT CASSFGSPNTEAFF
TRBJ2-3 TRBD2 TRBV27 . TGTGCCAGCAGGCCAGCGGGAGGGACCACAGATACGCAGTATTTT CASRPAGGTTDTQYF
TRBJ2-5 . TRBV28 many TGTGCCAGCTTCCAAGAGACCCAGTACTTC CASFQETQYF
TRBJ2-7 TRBD1 TRBV20-1 . TGCAGTGCTCCGGGACAGGAGTCCTACGAGCAGTACTTC CSAPGQESYEQYF
TRBJ2-5 . TRBV6-1 few TGTGCCAGCAGATTGTTTGGTACGGTCGGAGAGACCCAGTACTTC CASRLFGTVGETQYF
TRBJ1-5 TRBD1 TRBV6-1 . TGTGCCAGCATGAGGGGGCTAGGTCAGCCCCAGCATTTT CASMRGLGQPQHF
TRBJ1-2 . TRBV6-1 many TGTGCCAGCAGTGTCCTGGACAGCCCAAACTATGGCTACACCTTC CASSVLDSPNYGYTF
TRBJ1-2 . TRBV18 . TGTGCCAGCTCACCCTCCTCGCAGGGGACCTTC CASSPSSQGTF
TRBJ2-7 TRBD2 TRBV27 many TGTGCCAGCAGTTTAATTGAGCGGGAGAACGAGCAGTACTTC CASSLIERENEQYF
TRBJ2-2 TRBD2 TRBV5-1 few TGCGCCAGCAGCTTGAGAGCTGTGACTAGCGGGAGGATAAAGAACACCGGGGAGCTGTTTTTT CASSLRAVTSGRIKNTGELFF
TRBJ2-2 . TRBV7-9 few TGTGCCAGCAGCTTAAAATCCGCGAACACCGGGGAGCTGTTTTTT CASSLKSANTGELFF
TRBJ1-2 TRBD1 TRBV12-3/TRBV12-4 many TGTGCCAGCAGCCCCCAGGGACAGGCGCACCACTACACCTTC CASSPQGQAHHYTF
TRBJ1-4 . TRBV4-1 few TGCGCCAGCAGCCAAGGGAGGCCGTACCAGGGGAAACTGTTTTTT CASSQGRPYQGKLFF
TRBJ2-1 TRBD2 TRBV4-3 many TGCGCCAGCAGCCAAGGGACTAGCGGCTCCTACAATGAGCAGTTCTTC CASSQGTSGSYNEQFF
TRBJ2-1 TRBD1 TRBV18 many TGTGCCAGCTCACCACGGGACAGTGCTTACAATGAGCAGTTCTTC CASSPRDSAYNEQFF
TRBJ1-3 TRBD1 TRBV12-3/TRBV12-4 few TGTGCCAGCAGTTTGGACAGGGGCCGAAACACCATATATTTT CASSLDRGRNTIYF
TRBJ2-3 . TRBV28 many TGTGCCAGCAGTTTCGGCATCACAGATACGCAGTATTTT CASSFGITDTQYF
TRBJ2-7 . TRBV2 many TGTGCCAGCAGCATCTACGAGCAGTACTTC CASSIYEQYF
TRBJ2-5 TRBD2 TRBV27 many TGTGCCAGCAGTTTTCTAGCGGGAGAAGGAAGAGAGACCCAGTACTTC CASSFLAGEGRETQYF
TRBJ2-1 . TRBV4-3 few TGCGCCAGCAGCCAAGATGCGGGTTGGGGCAATGAGCAGTTCTTC CASSQDAGWGNEQFF
TRBJ1-4 TRBD1 TRBV28 few TGTGCCAGCAGTCCTTTTTCGACAGGGGATGAAAAACTGTTTTTT CASSPFSTGDEKLFF
TRBJ2-3 TRBD2 TRBV5-8 . TGTGCCAGCAGCGGTTTAGCGGGGGGGCGTGATACGCAGTATTTT CASSGLAGGRDTQYF
TRBJ1-1 . TRBV5-1 many TGCGCCAGCAGCAACTCAGGGTCCCGAGCGAACACTGAAGCTTTCTTT CASSNSGSRANTEAFF
TRBJ2-7 TRBD2 TRBV20-1 . TGCAGTGCTCGGTCCGGACTAGCGGGTTCCTACGAGCAGTACTTC CSARSGLAGSYEQYF
TRBJ1-5 . TRBV28 many TGTGCCAGCAATCCAGCAGGAAGATCTAGCAATCAGCCCCAGCATTTT CASNPAGRSSNQPQHF
TRBJ2-7 . TRBV5-1 many TGCGCCAGCAGCTTGGGGGGCACAGGGTCTCATCGCGAGCAGTACTTC CASSLGGTGSHREQYF
TRBJ2-3 . TRBV5-1 many TGCGCCAGCAGGGGCCCCAGGAGAGGGGCAGATACGCAGTATTTT CASRGPRRGADTQYF
TRBJ1-2 . TRBV29-1 . TGCAGCGTTGTGTCGGGGGCCGGCTACACCTTC CSVVSGAGYTF
TRBJ1-1 . TRBV19 few TGTGCCAGTATCAGAGGGGGGGCCGGTCACATGAACACTGAAGCTTTCTTT CASIRGGAGHMNTEAFF
TRBJ1-1 . TRBV9 few TGTGCCAGCAGCGTAGGCATGCGGACTGAAGCTTTCTTT CASSVGMRTEAFF
TRBJ1-2 . TRBV7-9 . TGTGCCTGCAGCCCCCCCGCTAACTATGGCTACACCTTC CACSPPANYGYTF
TRBJ2-3 . TRBV5-5 few TGTGCCAGCAGCTTCGGGGGACTGGAGAGGGCAGATACGCAGTATTTT CASSFGGLERADTQYF
TRBJ1-1 TRBD1 TRBV27 . TGTGCCAGCAGCCTCAATCGACAGGGTCGGTGGACGAACACTGAAGCTTTCTTT CASSLNRQGRWTNTEAFF
TRBJ1-6 . TRBV5-1 many TGCGCCAGCAGCTTCCTCGGACAGCCAGGAGATTCACCCCTCCACTTT CASSFLGQPGDSPLHF
TRBJ1-5 TRBD1 TRBV28 few TGTGCCAGCAGTCGACTTTCCGGGACAGGGGGATATAGCAATCAGCCCCAGCATTTT CASSRLSGTGGYSNQPQHF
TRBJ2-7 TRBD1 TRBV12-3/TRBV12-4 many TGTGCCAGCAGTTACAGGGGCCGTTGGGCCTACGAGCAGTACTTC CASSYRGRWAYEQYF
TRBJ2-3 . TRBV5-4 . TGTGCCAGCAGCCCAAGCCCAGGGGATACGCAGTATTTT CASSPSPGDTQYF
TRBJ2-5 . TRBV27 many TGTGCCAGCAGTTTTAGCGGAAGCAGAGAGACCCAGTACTTC CASSFSGSRETQYF
TRBJ1-1 . TRBV10-3 once TGTGCCATCAGCTATGGGGCGACTGAAGCTTTCTTT CAISYGATEAFF
TRBJ2-2 . TRBV28 many TGTGCCAGCAGTCCGCTGAACAGGGCCGCGAACACCGGGGAGCTGTTTTTT CASSPLNRAANTGELFF
TRBJ2-3 TRBD2 TRBV20-1 many TGCAGTGCTACGCCGCTTGAGGTAGCGGGAGGGCCAAGCACAGATACGCAGTATTTT CSATPLEVAGGPSTDTQYF